The 28 T cell receptor beta chains listed next were all sequenced from one sample in a study of early T cells in non-severe SARS-CoV-2 infection. TCRdb called the 5' RACE reads again in MiXCR, with one record for every CDR3 protein. The data show 80,000 or so distinct CDR3 sequences, about 6% seen once. Sample: whole blood. These receptors all come from an adult who was a healthcare worker with PCR-confirmed SARS-CoV-2 infection or an uninfected control (not recorded which).

The chain recombines TRBV19 with TRBJ1-2; weak D call: TRBD1 (6 bases). Trimming took 6 bases from V and 2 from J, leaving 10 bases between them. The CDR3 is 13 amino acids. Germline V gene sequence: CDR1 LNHDA, CDR2 SQIVND (reference sequence). This CDR3 reads CASRTGTNYGYTF. The CDR3, as DNA: TGTGCCAGTAGAACCGGGACAAACTATGGCTACACCTTC.

The genes are TRBV3-1 and TRBJ2-5; D call uncertain. The CDR3 is 14 residues long. Germline-derived CDR1 and CDR2 are LGHDT and YNNKEL (reference sequence). V dropped 8 bases and J dropped 5 bases, with 18 bases sitting between them. The DNA for the CDR3 is TGTGCCAGCTCCGCCCCACAACCACGGGAGACCCAGTACTTC. Translating it yields CASSAPQPRETQYF.

This clonotype was seen ten or more times. V and J are TRBV6-5 and TRBJ2-7, with D perhaps matching TRBD1 or TRBD2 (5 bases each). CDR1 is MNHEY, CDR2 SVGAGI, per germline. Deletions cut 4 bases from V and 4 bases from J, with 17 bases between. The length of the CDR3 is 15 residues. As DNA, the CDR3 is TGTGCCAGCAGTTTCCTGTCTCAGGGCGGGTACGAGCAGTACTTC. Protein sequence: CASSFLSQGGYEQYF.

This clonotype was seen many times. J is TRBJ2-7 and V is TRBV3-1; D ambiguous. The CDR3 is 14 amino acids. Trimming took off 3 bases at V and 0 bases at J, with 9 bases between the two ends. In germline, CDR1 is LGHDT, CDR2 YNNKEL (reference sequence). CDR3 sequence (DNA): TGTGCCAGCAGCCAGATGTCAGTCTCCTACGAGCAGTACTTC. It encodes CASSQMSVSYEQYF.

At least ten counts were recorded for this clonotype. The CDR3 loop is CSARGPKDELFF. CDR3 bases: TGCAGCGCACGCGGTCCGAAGGATGAACTGTTTTTT. The V gene is TRBV29-1, the J gene TRBJ1-4, with unresolved D. The V end was cut by 7 bases, the J end by 12 bases, with 18 bases between. Germline assignment: CDR1 SQVTM and CDR2 ANQGSEA. This CDR3 region has 12 residues.

This clonotype was counted ten times or more. J is TRBJ2-7 and V is TRBV29-1; 10 bases line up with TRBD1. The ends lost 4 bases at V and 2 bases at J; junction bases unmatched: 5. The CDR3 runs 14 residues. CDR1 is SQVTM and CDR2 is ANQGSEA in the germline V gene. The CDR3 DNA sequence: TGCAGCGTTGGGGGGACAGGGGATACCTACGAGCAGTACTTC. Protein sequence: CSVGGTGDTYEQYF.

The CDR3 nucleotides are TGTGCCAGCAGTGAATTTTGGGTCTACGAGCAGTACTTC. Its translation: CASSEFWVYEQYF. The V and J genes are TRBV2 and TRBJ2-7; no clear D. Germline V CDR1 and CDR2: SNHLY, FYNNEI. This CDR3 spans 13 amino acids. The V and J ends lost 2 bases and 3 bases respectively, with 8 bases between them.

This rearrangement joins TRBV19 to TRBJ1-5; 9 bases are shared with TRBD1. CDR1 and CDR2 (germline): LNHDA, SQIVND (reference sequence). The CDR3 is made up of 14 amino acids. V shed 5 bases and J 10 bases; nucleotides not matched to a gene: 9. CDR3 in DNA: TGTGCCAGTAGTGAACAGGGGGCGACGATACCCCAGCATTTT. Its protein is CASSEQGATIPQHF.

This clonotype was recorded many times. V and J are TRBV4-2 and TRBJ1-1; D is unresolved. V lost 5 bases to trimming and J lost 3 bases, with 16 bases between them. From germline, CDR1 is LGHNA and CDR2 YNFKEQ. The CDR3 is made up of 15 amino acids. The CDR3 nucleotides are TGTGCCAGCAGCTCGAACTCCGGAGTCGACACTGAAGCTTTCTTT. As protein: CASSSNSGVDTEAFF.

This clonotype has a count of ten or more. V usage is TRBV5-4 and J usage is TRBJ1-2, with D possibly TRBD1 on 6 matching bases. The CDR3 extends over 15 amino acids. CDR1 is SGHNT, CDR2 YYREEE, per germline (reference sequence). Trimming took off 4 bases at V and 1 base at J, with 14 bases between the two ends. This CDR3 reads CASSPKTGNNYGYTF. As DNA, the CDR3 is TGTGCCAGCAGCCCTAAGACAGGAAATAACTATGGCTACACCTTC.

This clonotype showed up many times. V and J are TRBV9 and TRBJ2-2; possibly TRBD1 for D (6 bases). The germline V and J ends were trimmed by 3 bases and 6 bases, with 12 bases remaining between them. Germline loops: CDR1 SGDLS, CDR2 YYNGEE. The CDR3 is 14 residues long. CDR3 sequence: CASSAGARSGELFF. CDR3 nucleotide sequence: TGTGCCAGCAGCGCAGGGGCTCGTTCCGGGGAGCTGTTTTTT.

This clonotype was recorded many times. V usage is TRBV12-3 or TRBV12-4 and J usage is TRBJ2-1, with no clear D. This CDR3 spans 15 amino acids. V was cut by 3 bases and J by 4 bases, with 13 bases left in between. In DNA form, the CDR3 reads TGTGCCAGCAGTTTGAGTGGAGAGCGATACAATGAGCAGTTCTTC. It translates to CASSLSGERYNEQFF.

This clonotype occurred a few times. The chain recombines TRBV5-1 with TRBJ2-5, with D perhaps assigned TRBD1 or TRBD2 (5 bases each). The V gene's germline CDR1 is SGHRS and CDR2 YFSETQ. The CDR3 covers 14 residues. V gave up 3 bases and J gave up 2 bases, with 11 bases separating them. CDR3 in DNA: TGCGCCAGCAGCTCCGTGAGGGGACAAGAGACCCAGTACTTC. It codes for CASSSVRGQETQYF.

This clonotype was observed many times. J is TRBJ1-1 and V is TRBV29-1; possible D gene TRBD1, 6 bases. The CDR3 extends over 11 amino acids. CDR1 is SQVTM, CDR2 ANQGSEA, per germline. Trimming stripped 7 bases from V and 11 bases from J, with 17 bases between. For the CDR3, the DNA is TGCAGCGCCAGTTCTGGGGACACGGCTTTCTTT. This sequence encodes CSASSGDTAFF.

This clonotype has more than one count but fewer than ten. This chain joins TRBV29-1 and TRBJ2-1; perhaps TRBD2 as D (5 bases). Germline V CDR1 and CDR2: SQVTM, ANQGSEA. The CDR3 is made up of 12 amino acids. Deletions cut 4 bases from V and 8 bases from J, with 12 bases between. DNA of the CDR3: TGCAGCGTTGGAACGGCCGGGGATGAGCAGTTCTTC. Protein sequence: CSVGTAGDEQFF.

This clonotype has only a few counts. This sequence joins TRBV4-2 and TRBJ1-2; the D gene is possibly TRBD1 (5 bases). Germline V gives CDR1 LGHNA, CDR2 YNFKEQ. The CDR3 runs to 15 residues. With 0 bases removed from V and 3 bases from J, the gap between germline ends came to 11 bases. The CDR3 region is CASSQEGERDYGYTF. The CDR3 region has the DNA TGTGCCAGCAGCCAAGAGGGGGAGAGGGACTATGGCTACACCTTC.

This clonotype was recorded many times. The rearrangement joins TRBV6-5 to TRBJ2-5, with 15 bases fitting TRBD2. After removal of 0 bases from V and 5 bases from J, the junction contained 4 bases not matched to a gene. Germline lookup yields CDR1 MNHEY and CDR2 SVGAGI. The CDR3 length is 17 residues. CDR3 nucleotide sequence: TGTGCCAGCAGTTACTCAGGACTAGCGGGAGGGCCGGAGACCCAGTACTTC. Translated: CASSYSGLAGGPETQYF.

The chain has TRBV7-8 and TRBJ2-3; TRBD2 matches 14 bases. Germline V CDR1 and CDR2: SGHVS, FQNEAQ. This CDR3 contains 15 residues. Losses at the gene ends were 5 bases for V and 7 bases for J; bases not matched to a gene: 5. The CDR3 region has the DNA TGTGCCAGCAGCACGACTAGCGGGGGGGCAAATACGCAGTATTTT. It is translated as CASSTTSGGANTQYF.

This clonotype was detected many times. This sequence joins TRBV13 and TRBJ2-1; a possible D gene is TRBD2 (6 bases). Germline lookup yields CDR1 PRHDT and CDR2 FYEKMQ (reference sequence). The CDR3 is 12 residues long. V was cut by 5 bases and J by 8 bases, with 10 bases left in between. In nucleotides, the CDR3 is TGTGCCAGCAGCGGGGGGAAAGATGAGCAGTTCTTC. It yields the protein CASSGGKDEQFF.

This clonotype has ten or more counts. The V gene is TRBV5-1, the J gene TRBJ2-7; D gene uncertain. From germline, CDR1 is SGHRS and CDR2 YFSETQ. This CDR3 is built from 14 residues. V was cut by 2 bases and J by 3 bases, with 12 bases left in between. The chain's CDR3 is CASSFGPTSYEQYF. The CDR3 nucleotides are TGCGCCAGCAGCTTTGGGCCGACAAGCTACGAGCAGTACTTC.

The chain carries TRBV7-2 and TRBJ2-3; 10 positions match TRBD1. Trimming cost V 1 base and J 8 bases; bases outside gene matches: 9. Germline assignment: CDR1 SGHTA and CDR2 FQGNSA. CDR3 length: 16 amino acids. The CDR3: CASSLVPTGGSATQYF. The DNA for the CDR3 is TGTGCCAGCAGCTTAGTACCGACAGGGGGCAGCGCTACGCAGTATTTT.

The chain combines TRBV28 with TRBJ2-7, with 11 positions matching TRBD2. J was trimmed by 5 bases and V by 6 bases; bases with no gene match: 9. The germline gives CDR1 MDHEN, CDR2 SYDVKM. The CDR3 runs to 15 residues. CDR3 protein: CASRSPGLAVNEQYF. The CDR3 nucleotides are TGTGCCAGCAGATCGCCGGGACTAGCGGTAAACGAGCAGTACTTC.

The chain recombines TRBV7-6 with TRBJ2-7, with D hard to call. V shed 2 bases and J shed 2 bases, with 10 bases lying between them. Germline lookup yields CDR1 SGHVS and CDR2 FNYEAQ. CDR3 length equals 14 residues. Written as DNA, the CDR3 is TGTGCCAGCAGCTTACAACCTGGAACCTACGAGCAGTACTTC. This gives the protein CASSLQPGTYEQYF.

In its sample, this clonotype was seen a few times. This chain uses TRBV20-1 with TRBJ2-1; 10 bases are a match to TRBD2. The CDR3 totals 16 residues. Germline CDR1 is DFQATT and CDR2 is SNEGSKA (reference sequence). V gave up 4 bases and J gave up 0 bases; unmatched junction bases: 6. This CDR3 is CSATKASGSSYNEQFF. The DNA of the CDR3 is TGCAGTGCTACTAAGGCTAGCGGGAGCTCCTACAATGAGCAGTTCTTC.

This clonotype has more than one count but fewer than ten. The rearrangement links TRBV2 to TRBJ2-7; 8 nucleotides match TRBD2. CDR1 is SNHLY, CDR2 FYNNEI, per germline. The CDR3 length is 16 residues. Unmatched junction bases numbered 9, after V lost 5 bases and J lost 0 bases. The CDR3 DNA follows: TGTGCCAGCAGTCCCGGACTAGCTAGGAGCTCCTACGAGCAGTACTTC. This sequence encodes CASSPGLARSSYEQYF.

In its sample, this clonotype was seen a few times. This chain links TRBV7-9 with TRBJ1-6; TRBD1 is a possible D gene (5 bases). The CDR3 consists of 15 residues. V lost 5 bases to trimming and J lost 9 bases, with 17 bases between them. CDR1 SEHNR and CDR2 FQNEAQ come from the germline V gene (reference sequence). CDR3 DNA sequence: TGTGCCAGCAGCCGCCGGGCGGACAATGGTTCACCCCTCCACTTT. Translating gives CASSRRADNGSPLHF.

The rearrangement joins TRBV27 to TRBJ2-7, with TRBD1 as a possible D gene (6 bases). This CDR3 contains 14 residues. The V gene lost 5 bases and the J gene lost 0 bases, with 11 bases spanning the gap. Per germline, CDR1 MNHEY and CDR2 SMNVEV (reference sequence). As DNA, the CDR3 is TGTGCCAGCAGTACCCGAGGGGGCTCCTACGAGCAGTACTTC. Protein sequence: CASSTRGGSYEQYF.

At least ten counts were recorded for this clonotype. The chain has TRBV20-1 and TRBJ2-7; 8 positions match TRBD1. Germline V gives CDR1 DFQATT, CDR2 SNEGSKA (reference sequence). Trimming removed 4 bases from V and 4 bases from J; junction bases left unmatched: 9. The CDR3 spans 14 residues. This CDR3 is CSANRQGLLYEQYF. The CDR3 DNA sequence: TGCAGTGCTAACAGACAGGGGCTCTTGTACGAGCAGTACTTC.